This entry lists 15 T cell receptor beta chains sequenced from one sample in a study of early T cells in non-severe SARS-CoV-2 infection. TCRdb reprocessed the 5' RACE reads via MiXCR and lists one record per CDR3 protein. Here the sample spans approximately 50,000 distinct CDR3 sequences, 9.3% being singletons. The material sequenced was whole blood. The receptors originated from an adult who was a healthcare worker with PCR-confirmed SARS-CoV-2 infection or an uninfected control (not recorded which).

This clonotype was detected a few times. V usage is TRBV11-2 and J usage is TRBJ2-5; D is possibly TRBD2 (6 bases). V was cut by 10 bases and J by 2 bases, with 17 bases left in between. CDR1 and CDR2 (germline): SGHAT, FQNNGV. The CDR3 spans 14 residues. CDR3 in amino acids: CANRTGSGQETQYF. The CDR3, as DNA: TGTGCCAACAGGACCGGTAGCGGACAAGAGACCCAGTACTTC.

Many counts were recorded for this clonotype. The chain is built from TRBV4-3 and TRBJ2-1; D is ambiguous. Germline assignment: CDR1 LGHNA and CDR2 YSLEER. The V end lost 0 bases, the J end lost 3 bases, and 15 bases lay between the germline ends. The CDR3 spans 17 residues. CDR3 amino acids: CASSQDVALGNYNEQFF. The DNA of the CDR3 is TGCGCCAGCAGCCAAGATGTAGCCCTAGGCAACTACAATGAGCAGTTCTTC.

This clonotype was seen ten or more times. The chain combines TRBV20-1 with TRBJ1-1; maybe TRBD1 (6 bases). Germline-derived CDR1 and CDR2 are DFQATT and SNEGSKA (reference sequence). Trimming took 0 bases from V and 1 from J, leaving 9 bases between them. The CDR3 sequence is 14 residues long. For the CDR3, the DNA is TGCAGTGCTAGAGACACGGGACAGAACACTGAAGCTTTCTTT. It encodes CSARDTGQNTEAFF.

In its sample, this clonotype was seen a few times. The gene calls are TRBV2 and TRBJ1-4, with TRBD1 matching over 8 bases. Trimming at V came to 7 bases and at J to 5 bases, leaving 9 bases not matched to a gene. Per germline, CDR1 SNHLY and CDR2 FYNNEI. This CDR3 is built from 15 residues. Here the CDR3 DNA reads TGTGCCAGCATTCTGACAGGGGAGCGCAATGAAAAACTGTTTTTT. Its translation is CASILTGERNEKLFF.

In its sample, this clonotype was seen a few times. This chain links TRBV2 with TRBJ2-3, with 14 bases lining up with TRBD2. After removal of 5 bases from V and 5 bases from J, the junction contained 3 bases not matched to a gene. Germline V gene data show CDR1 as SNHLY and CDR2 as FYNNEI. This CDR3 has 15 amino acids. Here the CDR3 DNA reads TGTGCCAGCAGTACCGGACTAGCGGGAGGAGATACGCAGTATTTT. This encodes CASSTGLAGGDTQYF.

The CDR3 region is CASSDSTTAKNIQYF. The CDR3 DNA is TGTGCCAGCAGTGACTCTACCACGGCCAAAAACATTCAGTACTTC. The rearrangement links TRBV27 to TRBJ2-4; no clear D gene. The CDR3 contains 15 residues. Trimming took off 5 bases at V and 1 base at J, with 12 bases between the two ends. CDR1 and CDR2 from the germline V gene are MNHEY and SMNVEV (reference sequence).

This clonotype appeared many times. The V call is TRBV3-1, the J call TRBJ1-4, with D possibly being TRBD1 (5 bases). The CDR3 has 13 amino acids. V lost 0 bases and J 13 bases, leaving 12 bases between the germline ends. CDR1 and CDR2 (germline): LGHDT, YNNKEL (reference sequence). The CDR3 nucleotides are TGTGCCAGCAGCCAAGATGGACGACAGTTACTGTTTTTT. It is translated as CASSQDGRQLLFF.

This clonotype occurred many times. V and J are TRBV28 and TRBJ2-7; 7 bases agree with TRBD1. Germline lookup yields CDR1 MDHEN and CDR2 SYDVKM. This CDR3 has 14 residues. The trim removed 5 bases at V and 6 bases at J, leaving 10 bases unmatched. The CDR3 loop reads CASSLRQGSGEQYF. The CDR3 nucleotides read TGTGCCAGCAGTCTCCGACAGGGATCGGGCGAGCAGTACTTC.

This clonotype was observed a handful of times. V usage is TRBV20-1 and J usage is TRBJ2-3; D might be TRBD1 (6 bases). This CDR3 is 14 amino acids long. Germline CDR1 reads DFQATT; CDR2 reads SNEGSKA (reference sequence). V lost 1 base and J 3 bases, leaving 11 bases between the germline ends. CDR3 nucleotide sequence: TGCAGTGCTAGAGGGTTTGGACAGACAGATACGCAGTATTTT. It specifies CSARGFGQTDTQYF.

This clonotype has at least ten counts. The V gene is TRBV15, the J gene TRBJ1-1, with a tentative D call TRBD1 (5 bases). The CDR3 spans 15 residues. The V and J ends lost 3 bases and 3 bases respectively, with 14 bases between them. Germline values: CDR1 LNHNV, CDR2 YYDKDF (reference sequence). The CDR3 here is CATSSAKIGDTEAFF. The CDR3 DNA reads TGTGCCACCAGCAGCGCTAAGATAGGGGACACTGAAGCTTTCTTT.

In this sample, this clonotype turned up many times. The CDR3 region has the DNA TGTGCCAGCTCACCACTAGCGGGACCCGCCCTCAGCTACAATGAGCAGTTCTTC. It yields the protein CASSPLAGPALSYNEQFF. The chain is built from TRBV18 and TRBJ2-1, with TRBD2 identical over 8 bases. This CDR3 is built from 18 residues. The V gene end was trimmed by 1 base and the J gene end by 3 bases; junction bases not matched to a gene: 11. Per the germline V gene, CDR1 is KGHSH and CDR2 is LQKENI.

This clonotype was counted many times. The CDR3, as DNA: TGTGCCAGCACCACAGGGGGATATAATTCACCCCTCCACTTT. Protein product: CASTTGGYNSPLHF. The chain joins TRBV12-3 or TRBV12-4 to TRBJ1-6; 8 nucleotides align to TRBD1. The CDR3 extends over 14 amino acids. V gave up 7 bases and J gave up 4 bases; unmatched junction bases: 3.

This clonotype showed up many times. Written as DNA, the CDR3 is TGTGCCAGCAGACAAGCAGGGGCTCTAGTGTACGGGGAGCTGTTTTTT. It is translated as CASRQAGALVYGELFF. The V call is TRBV12-3 or TRBV12-4, the J call TRBJ2-2, with D possibly matching TRBD1 (6 bases). The CDR3 has 16 amino acids. Between the trimmed V and J ends, which lost 6 bases and 7 bases, there was a span of 21 bases.

CDR3 loop: CSAAGTGHPRGQPQHF. CDR3 DNA sequence: TGCAGTGCCGCCGGGACAGGACACCCCCGGGGGCAGCCCCAGCATTTT. V usage is TRBV20-1 and J usage is TRBJ1-5; 8 bases match TRBD1. The germline V gene encodes CDR1 DFQATT and CDR2 SNEGSKA (reference sequence). The J segment lost 7 bases and the V segment lost 6 bases, leaving 17 bases of the junction unmatched. This CDR3 is 16 amino acids long.

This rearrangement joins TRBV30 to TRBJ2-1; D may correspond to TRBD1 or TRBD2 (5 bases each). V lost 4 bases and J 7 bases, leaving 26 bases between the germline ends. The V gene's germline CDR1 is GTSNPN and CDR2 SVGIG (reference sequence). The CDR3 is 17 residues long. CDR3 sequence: CAWNSLSGPHMGNEQFF. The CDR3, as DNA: TGTGCCTGGAACTCCCTCTCGGGACCCCACATGGGGAATGAGCAGTTCTTC.